This TCR beta chain was recorded in a study of T-cell memory formation after mild COVID-19. Overall study: Across donors, TCR clusters were largely donor specific. Overall study results and limits: Shrinking CD4+ clones resided mostly in CM and EM, and CD8+ ones in EMRA.

Germline values: CDR1 KGHSH, CDR2 LQKENI. The CDR3 extends over 17 amino acids. Deletions cut 0 bases from V and 3 bases from J, with 17 bases between. In regard to this clonotype: The antigen remains undetermined.

MiXCR, run by TCRdb on the 5' RACE reads, gives a single entry per CDR3 protein. The sample lists approximately 290,000 distinct CDR3 sequences, approximately 8% occurring once. The chain joins TRBV18 to TRBJ1-2; no clear D gene. The sequenced sample was PBMCs or a T cell subset sorted from them (not recorded which). The sequence derives from a man younger than 35 who had mild COVID-19 (a few samples of this study predate the infection). Cell type and time point are not known. The CDR3 coding sequence is TGTGCCAGCTCACCACCGATTTCCATTAGGAGAGACTATGGCTACACCTTC. Its translation: CASSPPISIRRDYGYTF.